This TCR beta chain appears in the sequencing data of a study of blood T cell repertoires in COVID-19. Data came from immunoSEQ multiplex PCR; TCRdb stores just in-frame clones and leaves some out. The profile shows 360,000 or so clones, roughly 91% of them singletons. The CDR3 runs 18 residues. The V gene lost 0 bases and the J gene lost 4 bases, with 16 bases spanning the gap. Germline V gene data show CDR1 as MGHRA and CDR2 as YSYEKL. This chain connects TRBV4-1 to TRBJ2-6; maybe TRBD1 (5 bases). The sequenced material came from PBMCs or T cells enriched from blood (not recorded which). The receptor was derived from a woman between 25 and 40 years old who had recovered from COVID-19. The CDR3 region has the DNA TGCGCCAGCAGCCAAGATGCCCCACAGGTCCGGGGGGCCAACGTCCTGACTTTC. This gives the protein CASSQDAPQVRGANVLTF.